Each of the 10 T cell receptor beta chains below was sequenced from the same sample in a study of graft-versus-host responses after intestinal transplantation. For these TCRs, the target antigens are not known. The protocol was immunoSEQ multiplex PCR, while the TCRdb copy is restricted to in-frame clones and leaves out a portion. The table has 65,000 to 90,000 clones, about nine tenths seen once. The material was unstimulated CD8+ T cells sorted from spleen or lymph node cells, obtained before transplant. The receptors derive from a human donor who was the organ donor for an intestinal transplant.

The J gene is TRBJ1-2, the V gene TRBV4-3; D is perhaps TRBD1 (5 bases). This CDR3 is built from 16 residues. In germline, CDR1 is LGHNA, CDR2 YSLEER. V dropped 0 bases and J dropped 10 bases, with 21 bases sitting between them. Here the CDR3 DNA reads TGCGCCAGCAGCCAAGACAGGGTATTCACTTCAGGAGACTACACCTTC. Its translation: CASSQDRVFTSGDYTF.

The genes are TRBV19 and TRBJ2-7, with 9 positions matching TRBD1. Per germline, CDR1 LNHDA and CDR2 SQIVND (reference sequence). J was trimmed by 5 bases and V by 7 bases; bases with no gene match: 12. The CDR3 length is 15 residues. CDR3 sequence: CASTAGQGFPNEQYF. The CDR3 nucleotides read TGTGCCAGTACCGCGGGACAGGGATTTCCTAACGAGCAGTACTTC.

This chain uses TRBV5-4 with TRBJ2-5; 9 bases agree with TRBD1. The CDR3 contains 14 residues. With 2 bases clipped from V and 5 bases from J, the junction kept 4 bases outside the gene matches. Germline V gene data show CDR1 as SGHNT and CDR2 as YYREEE (reference sequence). The CDR3 loop is CASSFGTGPETQYF. The CDR3 DNA reads as TGTGCCAGCAGCTTCGGGACAGGGCCTGAGACCCAGTACTTC.

The chain couples TRBV7-2 to TRBJ2-7; D is uncertain. Between the trimmed V and J ends, which lost 1 base and 2 bases, there was a span of 6 bases. This CDR3 has 13 residues. Germline assignment: CDR1 SGHTA and CDR2 FQGNSA. The CDR3 DNA sequence: TGTGCCAGCAGCTTAGTTGTCGCCTACGAGCAGTACTTC. Protein: CASSLVVAYEQYF.

The V gene is TRBV27, the J gene TRBJ1-6; TRBD1 matches at 7 bases. This CDR3 has 15 amino acids. Trimming at V came to 6 bases and at J to 14 bases, leaving 16 bases not matched to a gene. Germline-derived CDR1 and CDR2 are MNHEY and SMNVEV (reference sequence). CDR3 nucleotide sequence: TGTGCCAGCAGCCCTGCGACAGGGAGGATTACGTCCCTCCACTTT. Amino acid sequence: CASSPATGRITSLHF.

The J gene is TRBJ2-1, the V gene TRBV9; 8 bases map to TRBD2. This CDR3 contains 18 residues. CDR1 and CDR2 (germline): SGDLS, YYNGEE. Trimming at V came to 3 bases and at J to 7 bases, leaving 18 bases not matched to a gene. For the CDR3, the DNA is TGTGCCAGCAGCGCCCATTCGTCGGGGGGGCCGGTTTGGAATGAGCAGTTCTTC. This encodes CASSAHSSGGPVWNEQFF.

V and J are TRBV4-3 and TRBJ2-3, with TRBD2 matching over 8 bases. Germline CDR1 is LGHNA and CDR2 is YSLEER. The CDR3 is made up of 16 amino acids. V trimming: 0 bases; J trimming: 1 base; junction bases outside the gene matches: 3. The CDR3 is CASSQDPAGGTDTQYF. The CDR3 DNA reads TGCGCCAGCAGCCAAGACCCAGCGGGGGGCACAGATACGCAGTATTTT.

This clone was seen just once. The chain uses TRBV7-8 and TRBJ1-1, with D hard to call. This CDR3 contains 14 residues. Germline V gene data show CDR1 as SGHVS and CDR2 as FQNEAQ. The V end was cut by 1 base, the J end by 0 bases, with 6 bases between. The CDR3 region has the DNA TGTGCCAGCAGCTTAGTAGCAATGAACACTGAAGCTTTCTTT. Amino acid sequence: CASSLVAMNTEAFF.

The V and J genes are TRBV5-5 and TRBJ2-5, with D maybe TRBD2 (6 bases). Germline assignment: CDR1 SGHKS and CDR2 YYEKEE (reference sequence). The CDR3 covers 13 residues. The V and J ends lost 1 base and 5 bases respectively, with 9 bases between them. CDR3 sequence reads: CASSLWGRETQYF. The CDR3 DNA is TGTGCCAGCAGCTTGTGGGGGAGGGAGACCCAGTACTTC.

The chain links TRBV5-3 to TRBJ2-1, with a weak D call TRBD2 (5 bases). TRBV5-3 is an open reading frame, and its role is uncertain. The CDR3 length is 16 residues. Trimming pared 0 bases from V and 8 bases from J, leaving 18 bases between. CDR3 residues: CARSLEWTPVVHEQFF. In DNA form, the CDR3 reads TGTGCCAGAAGCTTGGAGTGGACTCCCGTCGTGCATGAGCAGTTCTTC.